Below are 17 T cell receptor beta chains sequenced from a single sample in a study of blood T cells in healthy people across ages. Primers used in a second PCR of about 6 to 12 cycles were a sample-barcoded 5' primer and a J-beta primer mix. TCRdb analysed the 5' RACE reads with MiXCR anew, one entry per CDR3 protein. The sample shows approximately 730,000 distinct CDR3 sequences, roughly 50% of them seen only once. Sequences were obtained from blood. The receptors stem from an elderly man in good health.

On this clonotype itself: At one of its ends the junction is not consistent with the germline gene, which may arise from a read error. The V gene is TRBV7-3, the J gene TRBJ2-7; D call uncertain. Germline CDR1 and CDR2: SGHTA and FQGTGA. This CDR3 is built from 13 residues. The CDR3 protein is CASSLTGAYKQYF. In DNA form, the CDR3 reads TGTGCCAGCAGCTTAACAGGCGCCTACAAGCAGTACTTC.

This clonotype was seen only a few times. This chain links TRBV27 with TRBJ1-5; D gene unclear. V shed 4 bases and J shed 0 bases, with 25 bases lying between them. CDR3 size: 20 residues. Looked up from germline, CDR1 is MNHEY and CDR2 is SMNVEV (reference sequence). CDR3 in DNA: TGTGCCAGCAGTTCACTTCTCCCCCCGGGTCCGGGGTATAGCAATCAGCCCCAGCATTTT. As protein: CASSSLLPPGPGYSNQPQHF.

The gene calls are TRBV7-2 and TRBJ2-1; 8 nucleotides align to TRBD2. There are 17 residues in the CDR3. Per the germline V gene, CDR1 is SGHTA and CDR2 is FQGNSA. After removal of 5 bases from V and 7 bases from J, the junction contained 16 bases not matched to a gene. The CDR3 here is CASSQTSPGLVTNEQFF. The CDR3 coding sequence is TGTGCCAGCAGCCAAACATCCCCGGGACTAGTTACGAATGAGCAGTTCTTC. The whole variable domain, filled in from reference TRBV7-2 and TRBJ2-1, reads GAGVSQSPSNKVTEKGKDVELRCDPISGHTALYWYRQSLGQGLEFLIYFQGNSAPDKSGLPSDRFSAERTGGSVSTLTIQRTQQEDSAVYLCASSQTSPGLVTNEQFFGPGTRLTVL.

In this sample, this clonotype turned up once. This chain uses TRBV9 with TRBJ2-5, with 10 bases fitting TRBD1. The DNA end is a closer match to TRBJ2-7, so the J assignment may be wrong. Germline V lookup: CDR1 SGDLS, CDR2 YYNGEE. The CDR3 contains 15 residues. The CDR3 coding sequence is TGTGCCAGCAGCGCCGGGACAGGGGTTTTGTACGAGCAGTACTTC. It encodes CASSAGTGVLYEQYF.

The rearrangement joins TRBV25-1 to TRBJ2-7, with TRBD2 matching over 8 bases. The J call may be in error: the DNA end matches TRBJ2-4 better. CDR1 is MGHDK, CDR2 SYGVNS, per germline. This CDR3 is 15 amino acids long. The CDR3 DNA reads TGTGCCAGCAGTGACCATAGCGGGGAGGGAAACATTCAGTACTTC. The encoded protein is CASSDHSGEGNIQYF.

CDR3: CASSYQVNTEAFF. For the CDR3, the DNA is TGTGCCAGCAGTTACCAAGTGAACACTGAAGCTTTCTTT. The chain uses TRBV6-5 and TRBJ1-1; D unclear. Trimming shortened V by 2 bases and J by 0 bases, and 4 bases separated the two germline ends. Germline CDR1 MNHEY, CDR2 SVGAGI. The CDR3 runs 13 residues.

J is TRBJ2-4 and V is TRBV3-1; D unresolved. The CDR3 extends over 14 amino acids. V lost 2 bases and J lost 13, with 18 bases in between. CDR1 is LGHDT and CDR2 is YNNKEL in the germline V gene (reference sequence). The CDR3 sequence: CASSQPELNREQYF. CDR3 coding DNA: TGTGCCAGCAGCCAACCAGAACTTAATCGTGAGCAGTACTTC.

The chain combines TRBV12-3 or TRBV12-4 with TRBJ1-4, with 7 nucleotides matching TRBD1. The length of the CDR3 is 15 residues. V lost 4 bases to trimming and J lost 3 bases; unmatched junction nucleotides: 5. The CDR3 DNA sequence: TGTGCCAGCAGTTCAGCCCAGGGGGCTAATGAAAAACTGTTTTTT. This gives the protein CASSSAQGANEKLFF.

The sample holds many counts of this clonotype. CDR3 in amino acids: CSALPGGQDTQYF. The DNA of the CDR3 is TGCAGCGCCCTCCCAGGGGGGCAAGATACGCAGTATTTT. The chain combines TRBV29-1 with TRBJ2-3; D perhaps matches TRBD1 (7 bases). The ends were cut back, 7 bases at V and 5 bases at J, with 16 bases in the middle. The germline V gene encodes CDR1 SQVTM and CDR2 ANQGSEA. This CDR3 comprises 13 residues.

The rearrangement links TRBV15 to TRBJ2-7; D is undetermined. CDR1 is LNHNV and CDR2 is YYDKDF in the germline V gene (reference sequence). The CDR3 is 14 residues long. With 0 bases removed from V and 2 bases from J, the gap between germline ends came to 8 bases. The CDR3, as DNA: TGTGCCACCAGCAGAGAGGAAGTAGCCTACGAGCAGTACTTC. Translated, it gives CATSREEVAYEQYF.

This rearrangement joins TRBV21-1 to TRBJ2-3; whether TRBD1, the table's D call, matches the DNA was not checked. TRBV21-1 is an annotated pseudogene. The CDR3 has 16 amino acids. The CDR3 region has the DNA TGTGCCAGTATCCCTGACGGGACACTTAGCACAGATACGCAGTATTTT. Encoded protein: CASIPDGTLSTDTQYF.

The rearrangement uses TRBV7-2 and TRBJ2-4, with 7 bases matching TRBD2. Looked up from germline, CDR1 is SGHTA and CDR2 is FQGNSA. V lost 3 bases to trimming and J lost 15 bases; unmatched junction nucleotides: 14. This CDR3 has 14 residues. The DNA for the CDR3 is TGTGCCAGCAGCTTTAGGGCTGAGGCGGGAGTTTGGTACTTC. This translates into CASSFRAEAGVWYF. Drawing the rest from reference TRBV7-2 and TRBJ2-4, the complete variable domain is GAGVSQSPSNKVTEKGKDVELRCDPISGHTALYWYRQSLGQGLEFLIYFQGNSAPDKSGLPSDRFSAERTGGSVSTLTIQRTQQEDSAVYLCASSFRAEAGVWYFGAGTRLSVL.

The J gene is TRBJ2-7, the V gene TRBV20-1; D possibly corresponds to TRBD2 (5 bases). The CDR3 has 15 amino acids. CDR1 is DFQATT, CDR2 SNEGSKA, per germline (reference sequence). Trimming removed 0 bases at V and 4 bases at J, with 16 bases between. DNA of the CDR3: TGCAGTGCTAGAGATCATGTACTAGGCGGGTACGAGCAGTACTTC. It specifies CSARDHVLGGYEQYF.

Note on this clonotype: At one of its ends the junction is not consistent with the germline gene, which may arise from a read error. The chain links TRBV25-1 to TRBJ2-2, with 7 nucleotides matching TRBD1. Germline V gives CDR1 MGHDK, CDR2 SYGVNS. The CDR3 spans 17 residues. This CDR3 is CASSELGRQGHSGELFF. In DNA form, the CDR3 reads TGTGCCAGCAGTGAATTGGGGAGACAGGGCCATTCCGGGGAGTTGTTTTTT.

This rearrangement joins TRBV7-8 to TRBJ2-3, with TRBD2 matching over 11 bases. Germline V gives CDR1 SGHVS, CDR2 FQNEAQ. This CDR3 contains 20 residues. V dropped 5 bases and J dropped 4; count of bases not matched to a gene: 20. The CDR3 spells CASSPRKVATSGKASDTQYF. The CDR3 nucleotides read TGTGCCAGCAGCCCTAGGAAGGTTGCGACTAGCGGGAAGGCGTCAGATACGCAGTATTTT.

This clonotype has just one count. The CDR3 loop reads CASSLLGPLAEGDGQYF. CDR3 bases: TGCGCCAGCAGCCTCCTGGGCCCTCTAGCGGAGGGGGACGGGCAGTACTTC. The chain is built from TRBV4-1 and TRBJ2-7; D possibly corresponds to TRBD2 (7 bases). V gave up 4 bases and J gave up 9 bases, with 28 bases separating them. CDR3 length: 17 amino acids. Germline V CDR1 and CDR2: MGHRA, YSYEKL.

In this sample, this clonotype turned up many times. The CDR3 protein is CASSLVGTGSYNEQFF. CDR3 nucleotide sequence: TGTGCCAGCAGCTTAGTGGGGACAGGTTCCTACAATGAGCAGTTCTTC. The chain carries TRBV7-2 and TRBJ2-1; 8 bases are shared with TRBD1. This CDR3 is 16 amino acids long. Trimming at V came to 1 base and at J to 1 base, leaving 3 bases not matched to a gene. Germline-derived CDR1 and CDR2 are SGHTA and FQGNSA.